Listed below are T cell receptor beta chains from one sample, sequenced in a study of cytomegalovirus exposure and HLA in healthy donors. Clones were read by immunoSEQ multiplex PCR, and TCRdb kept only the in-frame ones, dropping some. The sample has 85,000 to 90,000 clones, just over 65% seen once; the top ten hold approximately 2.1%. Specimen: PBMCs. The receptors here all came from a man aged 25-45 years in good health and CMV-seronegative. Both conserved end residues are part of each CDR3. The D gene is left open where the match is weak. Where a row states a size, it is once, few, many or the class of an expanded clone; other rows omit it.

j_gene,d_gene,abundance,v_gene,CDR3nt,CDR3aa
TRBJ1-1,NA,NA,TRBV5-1,TGCGCCAGCTCCGGGGGATATGAAGCTTTCTTT,CASSGGYEAFF
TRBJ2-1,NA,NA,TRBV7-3,TGTGCCAGCAGCATGAGGAGGGATGGTGAGCAGTTCTTC,CASSMRRDGEQFF
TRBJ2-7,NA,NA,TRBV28,TGTGCCAGCAGTCCGCAGGTTCTCTACGAGCAGTACTTC,CASSPQVLYEQYF
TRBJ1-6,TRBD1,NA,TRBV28,TGTGCCGTCCCGACAGGGCTGGGGAATAATTCACCCCTCCACTTT,CAVPTGLGNNSPLHF
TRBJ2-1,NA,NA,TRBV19,TGTGCCAGTAGTATCCTAAACTACAATGAGCAGTTCTTC,CASSILNYNEQFF
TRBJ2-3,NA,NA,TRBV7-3,TGTGCCAGCAGCTTGAATGGTGGGGTCGGGGCAGATACGCAGTATTTT,CASSLNGGVGADTQYF
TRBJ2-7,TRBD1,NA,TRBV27,TGTGCCAGCAGTCCCCAACAGGGGAGCCCCTACGAGCAGTACTTC,CASSPQQGSPYEQYF
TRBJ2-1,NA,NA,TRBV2,TGTGCCAGCACAGAATACAATGAGCAGTTCTTC,CASTEYNEQFF
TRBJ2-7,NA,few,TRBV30,TGTGCCTGGGAGGAGATCTCCTACGAGCAGTACTTC,CAWEEISYEQYF
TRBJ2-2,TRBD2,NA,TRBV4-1,TGCGCCAGCAGCCCAGGGGGACTAGCGGGAGAGTACGGCGGGGAGCTGTTTTTT,CASSPGGLAGEYGGELFF
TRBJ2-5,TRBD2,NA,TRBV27,TGTGCCAGCGGGCGAGGGACTAGCGGGAGGATGCAAGAGACCCAGTACTTC,CASGRGTSGRMQETQYF
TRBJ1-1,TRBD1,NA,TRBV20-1,TGCAGTGCTGGGGACAGCGAAGCTTTCTTT,CSAGDSEAFF
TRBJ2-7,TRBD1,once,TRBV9,TGTGCCAGCAGCGTAGCCGACAGGGAAATCTACGAGCAGTACTTC,CASSVADREIYEQYF
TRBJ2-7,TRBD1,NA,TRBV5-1,TGCGCCAGCAGCCTCGGGACAGGGAGCTCCTACGAGCAGTACTTC,CASSLGTGSSYEQYF
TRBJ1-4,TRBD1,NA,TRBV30,TGTGCCTGGAGGGGGGTGGGACAGACTAGAAAACTGTTTTTT,CAWRGVGQTRKLFF
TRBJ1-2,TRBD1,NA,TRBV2,TGTGCCAGCAGCGACGGGACCGGGACAGGGATTAATGCTAACTATGGCTACACCTTC,CASSDGTGTGINANYGYTF
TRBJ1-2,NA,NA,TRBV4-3,TGCGCCAGCAGCCATACCTGGACAGAAAAAAACTATGGCTACACCTTC,CASSHTWTEKNYGYTF
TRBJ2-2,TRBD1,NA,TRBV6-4,TGTGCCAGCAGTGACCCCACAGGGGTCCTCCACACCGGGGAGCTGTTTTTT,CASSDPTGVLHTGELFF
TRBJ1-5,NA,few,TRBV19,TGTGCCAGTATCGGGGTGGGGATCGATTATAGCAATCAGCCCCAGCATTTT,CASIGVGIDYSNQPQHF
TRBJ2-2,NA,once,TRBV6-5,TGTGCCAGCAGGGAACAGGACAGTCCTACCGGGGAGCTGTTTTTT,CASREQDSPTGELFF
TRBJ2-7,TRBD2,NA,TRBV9,TGTGCCAGCAGCGTAGATAGCGGGAGGGGAGGTGAGCAGTACTTC,CASSVDSGRGGEQYF
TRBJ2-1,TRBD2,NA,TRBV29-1,TGCAGCGTTGAAGATATAGCGGGGTACAATGAGCAGTTCTTC,CSVEDIAGYNEQFF
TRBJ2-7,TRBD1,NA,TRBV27,TGTGCCAGCAGCCTAACCCGGGACAGCCCCTCCTACGAGCAGTACTTC,CASSLTRDSPSYEQYF
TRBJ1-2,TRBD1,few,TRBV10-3,TGTGCCATCAGTAGGGACAGGGCAGGATATGGCTACACCTTC,CAISRDRAGYGYTF
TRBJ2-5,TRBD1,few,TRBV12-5,TGTGCTAGTGGTTTCACACAGGGGGTCCAAGAGACCCAGTACTTC,CASGFTQGVQETQYF
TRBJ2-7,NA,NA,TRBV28,TGTGCCAGCGGCTGGGGGGTAAAGACCTACGAGCAGTACTTC,CASGWGVKTYEQYF
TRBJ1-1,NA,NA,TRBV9,TGTGCCAGCAGCTCCTCTGGCCGTAACACTGAAGCTTTCTTT,CASSSSGRNTEAFF